One and the same sample provided the 20 T cell receptor beta chains below, sequenced in a study of blood T cell repertoires in COVID-19. Sequencing used immunoSEQ multiplex PCR; TCRdb keeps in-frame clones, though not all of them. This sample carries about 200,000 clones, about nine tenths of them seen once, and the ten largest clones take approximately 0.5%. Material: peripheral blood. Every receptor here comes from a man aged 45-60 years with acute or convalescent COVID-19.

The chain carries TRBV30 and TRBJ1-5; TRBD1 matches 9 bases. Germline V CDR1 and CDR2: GTSNPN, SVGIG (reference sequence). The V and J ends lost 0 bases and 2 bases, in that order; junction bases with no gene match: 11. The CDR3 covers 18 residues. CDR3 region: CAWSVLRTGVGGNQPQHF. In DNA form, the CDR3 reads TGTGCCTGGAGTGTTTTGAGGACAGGGGTGGGTGGCAATCAGCCCCAGCATTTT.

The genes are TRBV6-2 or TRBV6-3 and TRBJ2-7, with 8 bases matching TRBD2. The J segment lost 4 bases and the V segment lost 0 bases, leaving 5 bases of the junction unmatched. Germline assignment: CDR1 MNHEY and CDR2 SVGEGT. The CDR3 consists of 15 residues. The CDR3 loop reads CASSYSSGIGYEQYF. CDR3 DNA sequence: TGTGCCAGCAGTTACTCTAGCGGGATCGGGTACGAGCAGTACTTC.

V and J are TRBV25-1 and TRBJ1-1, with 9 bases that match TRBD1. The germline V gene has CDR1 MGHDK and CDR2 SYGVNS. V shed 6 bases and J 4 bases; nucleotides not matched to a gene: 3. The CDR3 runs 13 residues. The CDR3 reads CASRTGGVTEAFF. The CDR3 bases are TGTGCCAGCAGAACAGGGGGCGTCACTGAAGCTTTCTTT.

This chain connects TRBV7-3 to TRBJ2-5; D remains unclear. Trimming removed 5 bases at V and 5 bases at J, with 12 bases between. The CDR3 contains 13 residues. Per germline, CDR1 SGHTA and CDR2 FQGTGA. CDR3 sequence reads: CASSLGSGETQYF. The DNA for the CDR3 is TGTGCCAGCAGCCTTGGGTCCGGGGAGACCCAGTACTTC.

This clone occurred a few times. V and J are TRBV19 and TRBJ1-1; D perhaps matches TRBD1 (6 bases). The V end was cut by 7 bases, the J end by 1 base, with 13 bases between. This CDR3 is built from 14 residues. Germline CDR1 LNHDA, CDR2 SQIVND (reference sequence). CDR3 coding DNA: TGTGCCAGTAACCTATTACAGGGGAACACTGAAGCTTTCTTT. This encodes CASNLLQGNTEAFF.

This chain connects TRBV5-1 to TRBJ1-1, with 7 bases identical to TRBD1. V lost 3 bases, J lost 0 bases, and 8 bases stayed unmatched. CDR1 SGHRS and CDR2 YFSETQ come from the germline V gene. The CDR3 loop spans 16 amino acids. The CDR3 loop is CASSSGQVYMNTEAFF. The CDR3 DNA reads TGCGCCAGCAGCTCCGGACAGGTCTACATGAACACTGAAGCTTTCTTT.

The J gene is TRBJ1-2, the V gene TRBV4-2; D unresolved. CDR1 is LGHNA and CDR2 is YNFKEQ in the germline V gene. V was trimmed by 3 bases and J by 3 bases, leaving 14 bases between them. The CDR3 extends over 15 amino acids. This CDR3 is CASSQAAGEDYGYTF. DNA for the CDR3: TGTGCCAGCAGCCAGGCCGCGGGAGAGGACTATGGCTACACCTTC.

The chain carries TRBV27 and TRBJ1-3; D not certain. The CDR3 is 16 residues long. V was clipped by 8 bases and J by 3 bases, with 20 bases between them. The germline CDR1 and CDR2 sequences are MNHEY and SMNVEV (reference sequence). CDR3 DNA sequence: TGTGCCAGCGAAGTAAGGGAGGGAGAGGGTGGAAACACCATATATTTT. Translating it yields CASEVREGEGGNTIYF.

The chain joins TRBV28 to TRBJ1-1; 9 bases map to TRBD1. Losses at the gene ends were 6 bases for V and 3 bases for J; bases not matched to a gene: 14. CDR1 and CDR2 from the germline V gene are MDHEN and SYDVKM. CDR3 length: 17 amino acids. CDR3 protein: CASSLIFTGGEHTEAFF. CDR3 DNA: TGTGCCAGCAGCTTGATCTTTACAGGGGGCGAGCACACTGAAGCTTTCTTT.

V is TRBV10-3 and J is TRBJ2-7, with 9 bases identical to TRBD2. The V gene's germline CDR1 is ENHRY and CDR2 SYGVKD. With V trimmed by 10 bases and J by 5 bases, 12 bases remained unmatched. This CDR3 contains 14 residues. The CDR3 DNA sequence: TGTGCCACCCGCCCGAGCGGGAGGAAGAACGAGCAGTACTTC. Its translation is CATRPSGRKNEQYF.

The V and J genes are TRBV2 and TRBJ1-1; 8 bases align to TRBD1. The CDR3 consists of 15 residues. Germline V gene data show CDR1 as SNHLY and CDR2 as FYNNEI. V trimming: 4 bases; J trimming: 2 bases; junction bases outside the gene matches: 6. CDR3 coding DNA: TGTGCCAGCAGTGGAGACAGGGGTTACAACACTGAAGCTTTCTTT. Residues: CASSGDRGYNTEAFF. The full variable domain, its missing parts supplied by reference TRBV2 and TRBJ1-1, is EPEVTQTPSHQVTQMGQEVILRCVPISNHLYFYWYRQILGQKVEFLVSFYNNEISEKSEIFDDQFSVERPDGSNFTLKIRSTKLEDSAMYFCASSGDRGYNTEAFFGQGTRLTVV.

The chain uses TRBV19 and TRBJ1-5, with 9 positions matching TRBD1. Germline trimming cut 6 bases from V and 4 bases from J; bases unmatched to any gene: 7. Germline V gives CDR1 LNHDA, CDR2 SQIVND (reference sequence). There are 15 residues in the CDR3. DNA of the CDR3: TGTGCCAGTAGGCATGGGGGGACAGGGAATCAGCCCCAGCATTTT. It encodes CASRHGGTGNQPQHF.

The chain combines TRBV2 with TRBJ1-1; 9 bases map to TRBD1. CDR3 length equals 15 residues. Trimming cost V 10 bases and J 2 bases; bases outside gene matches: 11. Germline V gene lookup returns CDR1 SNHLY and CDR2 FYNNEI. The CDR3: CATLRDRVRNTEAFF. CDR3 DNA sequence: TGTGCCACCCTAAGGGACAGGGTTCGTAACACTGAAGCTTTCTTT.

The rearrangement joins TRBV24-1 to TRBJ2-2, with 8 bases matching TRBD1. The CDR3 has 16 residues. Germline assignment: CDR1 KGHDR and CDR2 SFDVKD. Losses at the gene ends were 4 bases for V and 1 base for J; bases not matched to a gene: 4. The CDR3 region has the DNA TGTGCCACCAGTGACCCCGGGACAGGGAACACCGGGGAGCTGTTTTTT. Residues: CATSDPGTGNTGELFF.

The chain carries TRBV7-8 and TRBJ2-5; D is ambiguous. The length of the CDR3 is 13 residues. Germline CDR1 is SGHVS and CDR2 is FQNEAQ. Trimming left V 3 bases short and J 5 bases short, with 10 bases between. CDR3 loop: CASSFTLRETQYF. CDR3 DNA sequence: TGTGCCAGCAGCTTCACCCTGAGGGAGACCCAGTACTTC.

J is TRBJ2-7 and V is TRBV14; TRBD2 matches at 8 bases. Trimming at V came to 4 bases and at J to 7 bases, leaving 21 bases not matched to a gene. This CDR3 contains 18 residues. Looked up from germline, CDR1 is SGHDN and CDR2 is FVKESK. CDR3 sequence: CASSLPSNSGSGAKEQYF. The DNA of the CDR3 is TGTGCCAGCAGCCTGCCGAGCAACAGCGGTAGCGGGGCGAAAGAGCAGTACTTC.

The chain recombines TRBV3-1 (or the pseudogene TRBV3-2) with TRBJ2-7, with 13 bases aligning to TRBD2. J gave up 2 bases and V 6 bases, and 4 bases lay outside the gene matches. This CDR3 has 15 amino acids. Germline V CDR1 and CDR2: LGHDT, YNNKEL (reference sequence). The CDR3 region has the DNA TGTGCCAGCAGTCGACTAGCGGGAGGCCCCTACGAGCAGTACTTC. It specifies CASSRLAGGPYEQYF.

The V and J genes are TRBV12-3 or TRBV12-4 and TRBJ1-3; D ambiguous. The length of the CDR3 is 13 residues. With 2 bases removed from V and 5 bases from J, the gap between germline ends came to 7 bases. CDR3 in amino acids: CASSLTARNTIYF. CDR3 DNA sequence: TGTGCCAGCAGTTTAACTGCCAGAAACACCATATATTTT.

This chain uses TRBV18 with TRBJ1-4, with TRBD1 identical over 10 bases. J lost 6 bases, V lost 3 bases, and 7 bases had no gene match. The CDR3 spans 16 residues. Germline values: CDR1 KGHSH, CDR2 LQKENI. The CDR3 sequence is CASSPLYGTGDEKLFF. In nucleotides, the CDR3 is TGTGCCAGCTCACCCCTGTACGGGACAGGGGATGAAAAACTGTTTTTT.

The CDR3 region is CASSSSFGGGQPQHF. In DNA, the CDR3 is TGTGCCAGTAGTTCCTCATTCGGGGGGGGTCAGCCCCAGCATTTT. The genes are TRBV19 and TRBJ1-5, with D possibly being TRBD1 (5 bases). Germline V gene lookup returns CDR1 LNHDA and CDR2 SQIVND (reference sequence). This CDR3 has 15 residues. Trimming shortened V by 5 bases and J by 6 bases, and 17 bases separated the two germline ends.